The source of this T cell receptor beta chain is a study of metastatic and nonmetastatic thyroid tumors. Study background: Repertoire comparisons spanned blood and tumor or nodule tissue from malignant and benign thyroid patients. Study-wide points: Reportedly, malignant thyroid tumors had significantly higher TCR beta diversity than benign nodules, in blood and tumor.

V was trimmed by 6 bases and J by 7 bases, leaving 12 bases between them. CDR3 length: 11 amino acids. Looked up from germline, CDR1 is DFQATT and CDR2 is SNEGSKA (reference sequence). On this clone itself: The target antigen is unknown. The conserved phenylalanine or tryptophan normally closing the CDR3 is absent here, so this likely arose from a read error.

No treatment had been given to any patient before thyroid surgery. Per the original data handling: A classifier for distant metastasis in papillary thyroid cancer was constructed using CDR3 differences observed across clinicopathological groups. Via MiXCR, TCRdb re-called the PCR reads. These V and J calls rely on TCRdb rather than the paper's analysis. Counted here are 30,000 to 40,000 clones, about 21% occurring once; the ten biggest clones make up less than 25%. This rearrangement joins TRBV20-1 to TRBJ1-2; D is unclear. The clonotype comes from a female donor with papillary thyroid cancer or a benign thyroid nodule (not recorded which). Some clones in this sample may be carry-over from other donors' samples. Sequenced material: blood. The CDR3 DNA reads as TGCAGTGCCCTTAAGTACATTGGCTACACCTTG. This codes for CSALKYIGYTL.